This T cell receptor (beta chain) emerged from a study of T cell repertoires in cytomegalovirus infection. About the study: TCR beta signatures that were public indicated CMV infection and matching HLA type.

Details on this clonotype: What it recognizes is unknown. At one boundary the junction diverges from the germline segment, which might be a read error.

The CDR3 consists of 11 residues. TCRdb recomputed calls from the reads with MiXCR, one row per CDR3 protein. The repertoire holds 650,000 to 900,000 distinct CDR3 sequences, with approximately 30% as singletons. The chain recombines TRBV12-3 or TRBV12-4 with TRBJ1-1, with D perhaps TRBD1 (6 bases). This sample comprised cultured CD8+ T cells from PBMCs, obtained from culture after CMV antigen stimulation. The sequence was obtained from a human donor in good health (CMV status not recorded). Some clones in this sample may be carry-over from other donors' samples. CDR3 residues: CASSFSGAAYF. The CDR3 bases are TGTGCCAGCAGTTTCTCGGGGGCGGCTTACTTT.